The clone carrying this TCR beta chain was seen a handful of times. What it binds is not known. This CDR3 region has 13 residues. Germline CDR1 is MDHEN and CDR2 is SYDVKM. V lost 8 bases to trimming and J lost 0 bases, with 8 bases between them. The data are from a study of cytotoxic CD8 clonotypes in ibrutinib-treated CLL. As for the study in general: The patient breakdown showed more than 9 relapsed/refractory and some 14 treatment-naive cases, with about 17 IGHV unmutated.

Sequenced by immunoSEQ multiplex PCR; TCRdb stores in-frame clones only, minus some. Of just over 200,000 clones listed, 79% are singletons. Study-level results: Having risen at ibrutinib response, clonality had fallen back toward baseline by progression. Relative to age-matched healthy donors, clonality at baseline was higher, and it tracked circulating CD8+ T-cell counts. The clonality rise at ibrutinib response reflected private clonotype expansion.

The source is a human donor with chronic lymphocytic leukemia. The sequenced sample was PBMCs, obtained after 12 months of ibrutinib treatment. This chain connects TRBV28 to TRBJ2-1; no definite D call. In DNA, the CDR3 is TGTGCCAGCGGCCGGAGCTCCTACAATGAGCAGTTCTTC. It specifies CASGRSSYNEQFF.